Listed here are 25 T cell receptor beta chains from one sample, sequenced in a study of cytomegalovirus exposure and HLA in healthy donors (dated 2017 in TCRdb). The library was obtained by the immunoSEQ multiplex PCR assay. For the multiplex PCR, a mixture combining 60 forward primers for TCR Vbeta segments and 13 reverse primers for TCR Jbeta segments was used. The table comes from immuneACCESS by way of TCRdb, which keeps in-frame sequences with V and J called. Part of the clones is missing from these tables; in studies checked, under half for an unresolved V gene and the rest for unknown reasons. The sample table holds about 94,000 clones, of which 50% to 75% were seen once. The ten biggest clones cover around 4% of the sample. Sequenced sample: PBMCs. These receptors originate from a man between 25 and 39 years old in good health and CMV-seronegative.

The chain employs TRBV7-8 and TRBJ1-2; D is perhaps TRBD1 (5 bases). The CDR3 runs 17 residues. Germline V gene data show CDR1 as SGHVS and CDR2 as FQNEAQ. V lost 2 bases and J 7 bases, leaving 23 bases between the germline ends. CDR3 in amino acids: CASSLMAGFGYSRGYTF. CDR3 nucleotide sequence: TGTGCCAGCAGCTTAATGGCAGGGTTTGGGTATTCCCGTGGCTACACCTTC.

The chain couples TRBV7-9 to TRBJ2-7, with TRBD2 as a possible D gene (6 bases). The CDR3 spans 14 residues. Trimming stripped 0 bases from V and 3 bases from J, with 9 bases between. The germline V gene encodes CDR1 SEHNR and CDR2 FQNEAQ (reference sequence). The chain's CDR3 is CASSLAGGYYEQYF. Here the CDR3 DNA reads TGTGCCAGCAGCTTAGCGGGGGGTTACTACGAGCAGTACTTC.

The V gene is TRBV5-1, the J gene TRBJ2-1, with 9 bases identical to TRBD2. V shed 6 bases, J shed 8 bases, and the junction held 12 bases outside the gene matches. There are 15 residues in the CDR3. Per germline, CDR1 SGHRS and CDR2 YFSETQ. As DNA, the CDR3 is TGCGCCAGCAACCGCGGGACTAGCAGTGGTGATGAGCAGTTCTTC. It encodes CASNRGTSSGDEQFF.

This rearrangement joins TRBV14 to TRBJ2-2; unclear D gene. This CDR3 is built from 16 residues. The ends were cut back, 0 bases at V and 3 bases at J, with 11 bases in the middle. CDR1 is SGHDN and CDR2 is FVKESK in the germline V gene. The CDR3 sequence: CASSQDLWRHTGELFF. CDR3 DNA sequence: TGTGCCAGCAGCCAAGATCTATGGAGACACACCGGGGAGCTGTTTTTT.

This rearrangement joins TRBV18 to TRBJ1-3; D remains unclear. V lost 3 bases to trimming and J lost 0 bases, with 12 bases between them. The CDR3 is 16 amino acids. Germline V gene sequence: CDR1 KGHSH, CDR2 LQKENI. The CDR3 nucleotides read TGTGCCAGCTCACCGGTAGAGTCCCTCTCTGGAAACACCATATATTTT. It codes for CASSPVESLSGNTIYF.

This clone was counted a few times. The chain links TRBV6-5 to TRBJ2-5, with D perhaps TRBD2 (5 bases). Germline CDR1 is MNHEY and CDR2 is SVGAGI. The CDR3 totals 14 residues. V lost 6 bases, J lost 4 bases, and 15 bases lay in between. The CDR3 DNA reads TGTGCCAGCAGCCCCGGACTCACCATAGAGACCCAGTACTTC. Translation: CASSPGLTIETQYF.

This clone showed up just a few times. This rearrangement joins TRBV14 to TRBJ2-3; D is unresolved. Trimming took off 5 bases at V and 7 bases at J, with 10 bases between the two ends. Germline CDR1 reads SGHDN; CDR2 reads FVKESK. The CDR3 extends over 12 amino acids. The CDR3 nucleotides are TGTGCCAGCAGCGGGTACAGAAATACGCAGTATTTT. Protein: CASSGYRNTQYF.

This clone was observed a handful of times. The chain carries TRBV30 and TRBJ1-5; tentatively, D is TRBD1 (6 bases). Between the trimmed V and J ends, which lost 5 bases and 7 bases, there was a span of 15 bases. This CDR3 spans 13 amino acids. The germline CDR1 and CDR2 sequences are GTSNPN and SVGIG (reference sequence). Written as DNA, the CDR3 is TGTGCCTGGGCGACAGGCGAAAGACAGCCCCAGCATTTT. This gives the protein CAWATGERQPQHF.

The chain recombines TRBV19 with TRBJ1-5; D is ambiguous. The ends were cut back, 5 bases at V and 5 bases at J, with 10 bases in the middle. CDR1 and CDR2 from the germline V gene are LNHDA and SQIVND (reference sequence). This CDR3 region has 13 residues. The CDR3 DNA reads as TGTGCCAGTAGTGTCCTCAACTATCAGCCCCAGCATTTT. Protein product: CASSVLNYQPQHF.

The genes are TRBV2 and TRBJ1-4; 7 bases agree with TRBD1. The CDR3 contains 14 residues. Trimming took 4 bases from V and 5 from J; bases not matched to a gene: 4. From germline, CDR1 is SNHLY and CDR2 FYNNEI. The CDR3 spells CASSAQGKNEKLFF. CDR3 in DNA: TGTGCCAGCAGTGCACAGGGGAAGAATGAAAAACTGTTTTTT. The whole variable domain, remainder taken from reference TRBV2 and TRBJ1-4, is EPEVTQTPSHQVTQMGQEVILRCVPISNHLYFYWYRQILGQKVEFLVSFYNNEISEKSEIFDDQFSVERPDGSNFTLKIRSTKLEDSAMYFCASSAQGKNEKLFFGSGTQLSVL.

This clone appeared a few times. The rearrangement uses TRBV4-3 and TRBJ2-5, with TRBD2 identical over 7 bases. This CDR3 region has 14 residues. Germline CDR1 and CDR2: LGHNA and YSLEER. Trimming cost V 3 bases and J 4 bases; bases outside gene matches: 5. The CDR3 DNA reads TGCGCCAGCAGCCAGGGGAGGGCAGGAGAGACCCAGTACTTC. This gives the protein CASSQGRAGETQYF.

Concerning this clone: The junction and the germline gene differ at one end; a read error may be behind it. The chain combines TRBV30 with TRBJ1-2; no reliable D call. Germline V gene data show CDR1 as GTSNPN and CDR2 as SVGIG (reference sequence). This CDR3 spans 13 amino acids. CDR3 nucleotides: TGTGCCTGGAAAACTCTTTCTAACTATGGCTGCACCTTC. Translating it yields CAWKTLSNYGCTF.

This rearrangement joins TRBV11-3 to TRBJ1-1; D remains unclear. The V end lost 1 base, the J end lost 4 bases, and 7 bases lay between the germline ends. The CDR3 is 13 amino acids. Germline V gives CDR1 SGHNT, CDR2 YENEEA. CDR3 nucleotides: TGTGCCAGCAGCTTAGTCCCGAGCACTGAAGCTTTCTTT. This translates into CASSLVPSTEAFF.

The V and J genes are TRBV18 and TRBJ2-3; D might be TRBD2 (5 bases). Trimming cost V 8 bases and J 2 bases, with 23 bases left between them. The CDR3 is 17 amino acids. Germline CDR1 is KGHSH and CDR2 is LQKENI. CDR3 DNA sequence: TGTGCCAGCCCCGGAGCGGCGACCCAATCTAACACAGATACGCAGTATTTT. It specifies CASPGAATQSNTDTQYF.

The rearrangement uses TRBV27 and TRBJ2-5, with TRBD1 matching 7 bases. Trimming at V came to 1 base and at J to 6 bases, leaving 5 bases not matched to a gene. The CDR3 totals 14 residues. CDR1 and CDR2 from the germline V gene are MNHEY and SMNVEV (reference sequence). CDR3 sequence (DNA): TGTGCCAGCAGTTTATTAACAGGGGCAAAGACCCAGTACTTC. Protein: CASSLLTGAKTQYF.

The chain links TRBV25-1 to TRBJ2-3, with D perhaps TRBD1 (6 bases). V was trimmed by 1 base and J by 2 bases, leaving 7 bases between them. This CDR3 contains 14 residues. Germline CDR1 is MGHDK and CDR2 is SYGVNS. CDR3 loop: CASSESGDTDTQYF. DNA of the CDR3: TGTGCCAGCAGTGAATCAGGGGACACAGATACGCAGTATTTT.

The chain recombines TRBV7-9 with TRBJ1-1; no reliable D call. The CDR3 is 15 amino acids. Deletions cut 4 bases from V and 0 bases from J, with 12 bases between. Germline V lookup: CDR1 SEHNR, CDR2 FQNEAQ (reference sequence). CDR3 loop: CASSSRRGMNTEAFF. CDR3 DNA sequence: TGTGCCAGCAGCTCACGACGGGGAATGAACACTGAAGCTTTCTTT. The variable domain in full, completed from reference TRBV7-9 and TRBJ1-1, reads DTGVSQNPRHKITKRGQNVTFRCDPISEHNRLYWYRQTLGQGPEFLTYFQNEAQLEKSRLLSDRFSAERPKGSFSTLEIQRTEQGDSAMYLCASSSRRGMNTEAFFGQGTRLTVV.

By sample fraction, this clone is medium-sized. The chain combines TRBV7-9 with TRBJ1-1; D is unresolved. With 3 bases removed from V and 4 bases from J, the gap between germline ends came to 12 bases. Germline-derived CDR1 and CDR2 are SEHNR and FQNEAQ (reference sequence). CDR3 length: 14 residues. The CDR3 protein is CASSFIEGLTEAFF. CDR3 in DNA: TGTGCCAGCAGCTTCATTGAGGGCCTCACTGAAGCTTTCTTT.

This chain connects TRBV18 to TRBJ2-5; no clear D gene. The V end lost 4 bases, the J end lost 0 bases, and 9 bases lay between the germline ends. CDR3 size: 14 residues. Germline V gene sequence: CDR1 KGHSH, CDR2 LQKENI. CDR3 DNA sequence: TGTGCCAGCTCACTAAAAAGAGACCAAGAGACCCAGTACTTC. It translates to CASSLKRDQETQYF.

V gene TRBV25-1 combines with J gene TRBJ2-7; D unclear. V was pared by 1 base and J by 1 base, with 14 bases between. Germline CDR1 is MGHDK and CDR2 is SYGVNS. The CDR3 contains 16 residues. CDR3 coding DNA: TGTGCCAGCAGTGAATCTGGTGCAGGAACTTCCTACGAGCAGTACTTC. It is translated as CASSESGAGTSYEQYF.

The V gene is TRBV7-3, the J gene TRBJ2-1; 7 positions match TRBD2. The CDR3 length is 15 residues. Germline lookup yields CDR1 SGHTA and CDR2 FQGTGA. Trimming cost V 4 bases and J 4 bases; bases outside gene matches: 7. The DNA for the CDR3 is TGTGCCAGCAGCTCTAGCGGAATGGGTTACAATGAGCAGTTCTTC. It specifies CASSSSGMGYNEQFF.

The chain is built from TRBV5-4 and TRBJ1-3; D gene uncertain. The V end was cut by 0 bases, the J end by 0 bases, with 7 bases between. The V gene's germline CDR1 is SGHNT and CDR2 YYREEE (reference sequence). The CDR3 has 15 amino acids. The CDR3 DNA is TGTGCCAGCAGCTTGGCGGAGAGCTCTGGAAACACCATATATTTT. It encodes CASSLAESSGNTIYF.

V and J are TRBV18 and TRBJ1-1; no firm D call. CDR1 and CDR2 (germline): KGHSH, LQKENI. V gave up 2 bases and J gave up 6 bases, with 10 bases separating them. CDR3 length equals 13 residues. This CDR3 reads CASSPTEAPEAFF. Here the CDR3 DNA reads TGTGCCAGCTCACCAACGGAGGCACCTGAAGCTTTCTTT.

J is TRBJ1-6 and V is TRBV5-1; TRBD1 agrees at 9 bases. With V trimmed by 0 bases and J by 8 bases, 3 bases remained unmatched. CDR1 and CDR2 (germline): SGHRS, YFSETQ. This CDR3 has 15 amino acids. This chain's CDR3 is CASSLAGTGYSPLHF. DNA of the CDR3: TGCGCCAGCAGCTTGGCCGGGACAGGGTATTCACCCCTCCACTTT.

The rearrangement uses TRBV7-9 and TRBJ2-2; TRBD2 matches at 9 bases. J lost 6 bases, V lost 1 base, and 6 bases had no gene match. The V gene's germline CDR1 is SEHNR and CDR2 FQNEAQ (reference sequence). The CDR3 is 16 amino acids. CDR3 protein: CASSLGGGRASGELFF. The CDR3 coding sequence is TGTGCCAGCAGCTTAGGCGGCGGGAGGGCCTCCGGGGAGCTGTTTTTT.